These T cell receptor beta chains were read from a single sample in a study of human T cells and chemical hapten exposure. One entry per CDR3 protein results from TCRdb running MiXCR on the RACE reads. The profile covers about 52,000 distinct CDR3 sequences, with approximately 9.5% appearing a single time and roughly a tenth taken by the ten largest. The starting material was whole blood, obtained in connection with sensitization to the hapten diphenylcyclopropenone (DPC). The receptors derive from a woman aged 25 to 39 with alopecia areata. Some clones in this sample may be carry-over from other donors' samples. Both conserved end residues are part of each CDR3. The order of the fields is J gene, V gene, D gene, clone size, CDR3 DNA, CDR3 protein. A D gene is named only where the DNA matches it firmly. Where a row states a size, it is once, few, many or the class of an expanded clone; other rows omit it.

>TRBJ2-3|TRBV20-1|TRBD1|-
TGCAGTGCTTGGGACAGGGAAGATACGCAGTATTTT
CSAWDREDTQYF
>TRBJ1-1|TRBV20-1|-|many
TGCAGTGCTAGAAACAGGATGGGCGACACTGAAGCTTTCTTT
CSARNRMGDTEAFF
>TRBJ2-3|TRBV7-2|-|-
TGTGCCAGCAGCTTAAAGGGGGGAACAAATACTAGCACAGATACGCAGTATTTT
CASSLKGGTNTSTDTQYF
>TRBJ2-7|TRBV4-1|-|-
TGCGCCAGCAGCCTATTTGGACTGGCGTCCGACGAGCAGTACTTC
CASSLFGLASDEQYF
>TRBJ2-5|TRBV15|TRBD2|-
TGTGCCACCAGCTGGGGAGGGGTGGGTGAGACCCAGTACTTC
CATSWGGVGETQYF
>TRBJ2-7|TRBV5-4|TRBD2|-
TGTGCCAGCAGCTCCCGAGTCGGGGGGGGGCCCTACGAGCAGTACTTC
CASSSRVGGGPYEQYF
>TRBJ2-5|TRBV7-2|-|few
TGTGCCAGCAGCCCCCGCAGGGGGGGGTTCCAAGAGACCCAGTACTTC
CASSPRRGGFQETQYF
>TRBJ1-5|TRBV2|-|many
TGTGCCAGCAGTGAATCCCTACGCAATCAGCCCCAGCATTTT
CASSESLRNQPQHF
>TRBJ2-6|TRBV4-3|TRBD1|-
TGCGCCAGCAGCCAAGATTGGAGGACAGGGGCCTCCGGGGCCAACGTCCTGACTTTC
CASSQDWRTGASGANVLTF
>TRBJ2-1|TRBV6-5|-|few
TGTGCCAGCAGTAAACATAACAATGAGCAGTTCTTC
CASSKHNNEQFF
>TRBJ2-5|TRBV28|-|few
TGTGCCAGCAGTACCCCGCGTTCCGTAGAGACCCAGTACTTC
CASSTPRSVETQYF
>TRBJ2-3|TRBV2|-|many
TGTGCCAGCAGTGAATGGGGATTGGAAACAGATACGCAGTATTTT
CASSEWGLETDTQYF
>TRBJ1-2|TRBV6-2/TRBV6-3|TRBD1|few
TGTGCCAGCAGCAGAGGGGGCGGAGGCTATGGCTACACCTTC
CASSRGGGGYGYTF
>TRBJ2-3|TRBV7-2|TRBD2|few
TGTGCCAGCAGCCTCAGCGGGGGGGAGGTCACAGATACGCAGTATTTT
CASSLSGGEVTDTQYF
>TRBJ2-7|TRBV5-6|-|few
TGTGCCAGCAGCTTGGGCGGCCACGAGCAGTACTTC
CASSLGGHEQYF
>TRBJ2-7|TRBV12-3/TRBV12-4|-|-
TGTGCCAGCAGTCCTCCCCCTAGAGACGAGCAGTACTTC
CASSPPPRDEQYF
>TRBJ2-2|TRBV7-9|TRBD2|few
TGTGCCAGCAGCTTAGTGTCTAGCGGCCGACCTGGGGAGCTGTTTTTT
CASSLVSSGRPGELFF
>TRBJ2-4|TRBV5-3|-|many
TGTGCCAGAAGACCCATAACAGGACTTCTAGCCAAAAACATTCAGTACTTC
CARRPITGLLAKNIQYF
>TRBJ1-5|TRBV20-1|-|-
TGCAGTGCTGGTGGACCTCCCAGTTCTACCCAGCATTTT
CSAGGPPSSTQHF
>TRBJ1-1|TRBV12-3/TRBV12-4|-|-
TGTGCCAGCAGTAGATATTGGTTGAACACTGAAGCTTTCTTT
CASSRYWLNTEAFF
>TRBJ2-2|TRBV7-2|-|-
TGTGCCAGCACCCTCGGCTCTGCCGGGGAGCTGTTTTTT
CASTLGSAGELFF
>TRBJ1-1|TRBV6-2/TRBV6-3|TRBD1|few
TGTGCCAGCCGCTTCGGACAGGGAGGAACTGAAGCTTTCTTT
CASRFGQGGTEAFF
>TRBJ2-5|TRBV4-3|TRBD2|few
TGCGCCAGCAGCCAACAGCGGGGGGCCCCTGGGACCCAGTACTTC
CASSQQRGAPGTQYF
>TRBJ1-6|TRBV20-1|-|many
TGCAGTGCTAGAGTAGGCAGGGATTCACCCCTCCACTTT
CSARVGRDSPLHF
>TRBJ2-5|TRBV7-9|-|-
TGTGCCAGCAGCCCCCCCGAAGAGTGGGAGACCCAGTACTTC
CASSPPEEWETQYF
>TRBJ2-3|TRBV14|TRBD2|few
TGTGCCAGCAGCCAAGATCCCCCTAGCGGGGGGCTGGCAGATACGCAGTATTTT
CASSQDPPSGGLADTQYF
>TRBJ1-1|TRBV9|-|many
TGTGCCAGCAGCCCCTTTTTGGAGGGCGGGTGGGCTTTCTTT
CASSPFLEGGWAFF
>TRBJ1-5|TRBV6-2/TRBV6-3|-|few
TGTGCCAGCAGTTATCGAGAGGGATCAAGGAATCAGCCCCAGCATTTT
CASSYREGSRNQPQHF
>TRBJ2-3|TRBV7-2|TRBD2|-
TGTGCCAGCAGCTTAACGTCTAGCGGGGGCCGTAGCACAGATACGCAGTATTTT
CASSLTSSGGRSTDTQYF
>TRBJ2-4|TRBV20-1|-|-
TGCAGTGCTAGAGATCCCGCGGTAGCCAAAAACATTCAGTACTTC
CSARDPAVAKNIQYF
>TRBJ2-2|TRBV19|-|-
TGTGCCACCACCACGGGACAGAACACCGGGGAGCTGTTTTTT
CATTTGQNTGELFF
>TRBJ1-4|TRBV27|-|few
TGTGCCAGCAGTCCTAGGACGGTTGAAAAACTGTTTTTT
CASSPRTVEKLFF
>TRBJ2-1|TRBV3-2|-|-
TGTGCCCGCCGTTGGGGCGAACAGTTCTTC
CARRWGEQFF
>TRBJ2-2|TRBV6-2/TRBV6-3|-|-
TGTGCCAGCAGTGACCGACGGAACACCGGGGAGCTGTTTTTT
CASSDRRNTGELFF
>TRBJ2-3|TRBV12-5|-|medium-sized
TGTGCTAGTGACGTCCGGATAGGGAGCGGAGATACGCAGTATTTT
CASDVRIGSGDTQYF
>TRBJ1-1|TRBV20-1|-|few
TGCAGTGCTAGTGGCCTCACTGAAGCTTTCTTT
CSASGLTEAFF
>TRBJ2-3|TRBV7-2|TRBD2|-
TGTGCCAGCAGCCCCGACGCGGGGGTCCTAGATACGCAGTATTTT
CASSPDAGVLDTQYF